The 29 T cell receptor beta chains presented below share a single source sample, sequenced in a study of shared clonotypes between healthy human individuals. The method was immunoSEQ multiplex PCR; TCRdb's version includes in-frame clones alone and lacks a portion of them. This table has hundreds of thousands of clones, roughly three quarters appearing once. The sample consisted of PBMCs. Source of these receptors: a woman between 35 and 50 years old in good health. Some clones in this sample may be carry-over from other donors' samples.

This rearrangement joins TRBV7-9 to TRBJ1-5; D is possibly TRBD1 (6 bases). Trimming removed 5 bases from V and 2 bases from J, with 13 bases in between. The CDR3 covers 15 residues. Germline values: CDR1 SEHNR, CDR2 FQNEAQ (reference sequence). The DNA for the CDR3 is TGTGCCAGCAGCCTGGGTGGGGGCGGCAATCAGCCCCAGCATTTT. This translates into CASSLGGGGNQPQHF.

For this clone: The sample contains more than one DNA sequence encoding this CDR3. The chain is built from TRBV11-3 and TRBJ2-6, with D possibly being TRBD1 (6 bases). Between the trimmed V and J ends, which lost 6 bases and 3 bases, there was a span of 12 bases. Germline V gene sequence: CDR1 SGHNT, CDR2 YENEEA. This CDR3 comprises 15 residues. The CDR3 nucleotides are TGTGCCAGCAGTCTGAGGGGGAGTGGGGCCAACGTCCTGACTTTC. Its protein is CASSLRGSGANVLTF. Supplemented by reference TRBV11-3 and TRBJ2-6, the full variable domain reads EAGVVQSPRYKIIEKKQPVAFWCNPISGHNTLYWYLQNLGQGPELLIRYENEEAVDDSQLPKDRFSAERLKGVDSTLKIQPAELGDSAVYLCASSLRGSGANVLTFGAGSRLTVL.

This chain uses TRBV28 with TRBJ2-7, with D maybe TRBD1 (5 bases). The CDR3 is made up of 13 amino acids. The V end was cut by 5 bases, the J end by 3 bases, with 11 bases between. Looked up from germline, CDR1 is MDHEN and CDR2 is SYDVKM. The CDR3 here is CASSDQGLYEQYF. Here the CDR3 DNA reads TGTGCCAGCAGTGATCAGGGCCTCTACGAGCAGTACTTC. Looking up the rest from reference TRBV28 and TRBJ2-7 gives the full variable domain: DVKVTQSSRYLVKRTGEKVFLECVQDMDHENMFWYRQDPGLGLRLIYFSYDVKMKEKGDIPEGYSVSREKKERFSLILESASTNQTSMYLCASSDQGLYEQYFGPGTRLTVT.

This chain joins TRBV7-3 and TRBJ2-2; 9 bases match TRBD1. With 5 bases clipped from V and 0 bases from J, the junction kept 4 bases outside the gene matches. The CDR3 loop spans 16 amino acids. Germline CDR1 is SGHTA and CDR2 is FQGTGA. In DNA, the CDR3 is TGTGCCAGCAGCCGGACAGGGGCTACGAACACCGGGGAGCTGTTTTTT. Amino acids: CASSRTGATNTGELFF.

CDR3 in DNA: TGCGCCAGCAAACTAGCGCCGACGAACACCGGGGAGCTGTTTTTT. Translating it yields CASKLAPTNTGELFF. The chain couples TRBV5-1 to TRBJ2-2; 7 bases line up with TRBD2. The CDR3 sequence is 15 residues long. From germline, CDR1 is SGHRS and CDR2 YFSETQ. Trimming at V came to 6 bases and at J to 0 bases, leaving 5 bases not matched to a gene. Full variable domain (remainder filled in from reference TRBV5-1 and TRBJ2-2): KAGVTQTPRYLIKTRGQQVTLSCSPISGHRSVSWYQQTPGQGLQFLFEYFSETQRNKGNFPGRFSGRQFSNSRSEMNVSTLELGDSALYLCASKLAPTNTGELFFGEGSRLTVL.

For this clone: This sample includes further DNA sequences coding for the same CDR3. The chain has TRBV9 and TRBJ2-7; TRBD2 aligns across 10 bases. V lost 2 bases, J lost 1 base, and 0 bases stayed unmatched. Germline CDR1 reads SGDLS; CDR2 reads YYNGEE. This CDR3 has 14 amino acids. CDR3 loop: CASSVTSGSYEQYF. The CDR3 DNA sequence: TGTGCCAGCAGCGTGACTAGCGGGTCCTACGAGCAGTACTTC.

This clone was observed a handful of times. The chain is built from TRBV30 and TRBJ2-2; D gene unclear. CDR1 is GTSNPN and CDR2 is SVGIG in the germline V gene (reference sequence). The CDR3 loop spans 14 amino acids. Deletions cut 0 bases from V and 1 base from J, with 6 bases between. CDR3 loop: CAWSVRRNTGELFF. The CDR3 nucleotides read TGTGCCTGGAGTGTGAGGCGGAACACCGGGGAGCTGTTTTTT.

The V call is TRBV7-9, the J call TRBJ2-5, with no clear D. Germline V CDR1 and CDR2: SEHNR, FQNEAQ (reference sequence). V lost 2 bases and J lost 7, with 8 bases in between. The CDR3 spans 12 residues. CDR3 nucleotides: TGTGCCAGCAGCTTATCCGCGCGGACCCAGTACTTC. Its translation: CASSLSARTQYF.

The chain recombines TRBV10-3 with TRBJ2-5, with TRBD2 matching over 7 bases. V dropped 10 bases and J dropped 2; count of bases not matched to a gene: 7. This CDR3 spans 13 amino acids. Germline CDR1 reads ENHRY; CDR2 reads SYGVKD. In DNA, the CDR3 is TGTGCCACCTCCCCGGGAGGACAAGAGACCCAGTACTTC. Protein sequence: CATSPGGQETQYF.

The rearrangement uses TRBV7-9 and TRBJ2-7; possible D gene TRBD2, 6 bases. The CDR3 extends over 14 amino acids. Germline V gene sequence: CDR1 SEHNR, CDR2 FQNEAQ (reference sequence). Deletions cut 2 bases from V and 5 bases from J, with 13 bases between. The CDR3 DNA reads TGTGCCAGCAGCTTAACCGGGAGTCTCGACGAGCAGTACTTC. This sequence encodes CASSLTGSLDEQYF.

V gene TRBV5-1 combines with J gene TRBJ1-1; weak D call: TRBD1 (6 bases). V lost 2 bases, J lost 0 bases, and 17 bases lay in between. The germline CDR1 and CDR2 sequences are SGHRS and YFSETQ. CDR3 length: 17 residues. CDR3 sequence (DNA): TGCGCCAGCAGCTTTGATGATTACAGGGCGATGAACACTGAAGCTTTCTTT. It specifies CASSFDDYRAMNTEAFF.

The chain uses TRBV30 and TRBJ1-3; TRBD1 is a possible D gene (5 bases). The CDR3 sequence is 11 residues long. The germline V gene encodes CDR1 GTSNPN and CDR2 SVGIG (reference sequence). Trimming stripped 5 bases from V and 4 bases from J, with 6 bases between. The CDR3 DNA reads as TGTGCCTGGGGGGGAGGAAACACCATATATTTT. It codes for CAWGGGNTIYF.

In this sample, this clone turned up a few times. The V call is TRBV7-8, the J call TRBJ2-7; D unresolved. This CDR3 comprises 14 residues. Germline V gene data show CDR1 as SGHVS and CDR2 as FQNEAQ. Trimming took off 5 bases at V and 2 bases at J, with 13 bases between the two ends. The CDR3 here is CASSAHGGPYEQYF. CDR3 in DNA: TGTGCCAGCAGCGCCCATGGCGGTCCCTACGAGCAGTACTTC.

The V call is TRBV19, the J call TRBJ1-2; D might be TRBD1 (5 bases). This CDR3 has 14 residues. Germline V gene lookup returns CDR1 LNHDA and CDR2 SQIVND (reference sequence). V lost 4 bases, J lost 5 bases, and 14 bases lay in between. CDR3 protein: CASSTRDSTYGYTF. In nucleotides, the CDR3 is TGTGCCAGTAGTACGCGAGACAGCACTTATGGCTACACCTTC.

The chain joins TRBV28 to TRBJ1-4; no reliable D call. The CDR3 spans 14 residues. Germline V gives CDR1 MDHEN, CDR2 SYDVKM. V lost 2 bases, J lost 3 bases, and 7 bases lay in between. The CDR3 region is CASSLVSPNEKLFF. The CDR3 DNA sequence: TGTGCCAGCAGTTTAGTCTCCCCTAATGAAAAACTGTTTTTT.

The table lists this clone with a count of one. The chain couples TRBV5-1 to TRBJ2-3, with D perhaps given as TRBD1 or TRBD2 (5 bases each). The CDR3 runs 16 residues. V lost 0 bases, J lost 6 bases, and 17 bases lay in between. Germline CDR1 is SGHRS and CDR2 is YFSETQ. The CDR3 spells CASSLGGSGGWDTQYF. The CDR3 nucleotides read TGCGCCAGCAGCTTGGGGGGCAGCGGAGGATGGGATACGCAGTATTTT. The full variable domain, in which reference TRBV5-1 and TRBJ2-3 provide the parts outside the CDR3, is KAGVTQTPRYLIKTRGQQVTLSCSPISGHRSVSWYQQTPGQGLQFLFEYFSETQRNKGNFPGRFSGRQFSNSRSEMNVSTLELGDSALYLCASSLGGSGGWDTQYFGPGTRLTVL.

The chain's CDR3 is CASSLEGGRALAWEQFF. CDR3 DNA sequence: TGCGCCAGCAGCTTGGAAGGCGGGAGGGCCCTTGCATGGGAGCAGTTCTTC. The chain joins TRBV5-1 to TRBJ2-1; 9 bases fit TRBD2. The CDR3 length is 17 residues. Germline-derived CDR1 and CDR2 are SGHRS and YFSETQ. Trimming removed 0 bases from V and 10 bases from J; junction bases left unmatched: 14.

The V and J genes are TRBV19 and TRBJ2-7; D perhaps matches TRBD1 (5 bases). The CDR3 is made up of 15 amino acids. Germline V lookup: CDR1 LNHDA, CDR2 SQIVND (reference sequence). The V end lost 2 bases, the J end lost 3 bases, and 14 bases lay between the germline ends. The CDR3 coding sequence is TGTGCCAGTAGTATATCGGCAGGGATGGGCTACGAGCAGTACTTC. Protein sequence: CASSISAGMGYEQYF.

The CDR3 nucleotides are TGTGCCAGCAGCTTAATTCGGTCAGCGGGAGTTGGTAATGAGCAGTTCTTC. Translating gives CASSLIRSAGVGNEQFF. The chain has TRBV7-3 and TRBJ2-1, with 8 nucleotides matching TRBD2. Germline trimming cut 1 base from V and 7 bases from J; bases unmatched to any gene: 12. The length of the CDR3 is 17 residues. Germline CDR1 SGHTA, CDR2 FQGTGA.

This sequence joins TRBV6-4 and TRBJ2-2, with 9 bases aligning to TRBD1. CDR3 length equals 15 residues. Germline CDR1 reads MRHNA; CDR2 reads SNTAGT. With 2 bases clipped from V and 8 bases from J, the junction kept 6 bases outside the gene matches. CDR3 nucleotides: TGTGCCAGCAGTGACGACAGGGGGTTGATTGGGGAGCTGTTTTTT. Protein product: CASSDDRGLIGELFF.

As concerns this clone: Other DNA variants within this sample encode the same CDR3. CDR3 region: CASSYSGEQFF. The DNA for the CDR3 is TGTGCCAGCAGTTATAGCGGTGAGCAGTTCTTC. The chain carries TRBV6-6 and TRBJ2-1, with D possibly TRBD2 on 6 matching bases. The CDR3 length is 11 residues. Between the trimmed V and J ends, which lost 3 bases and 9 bases, there was a span of 6 bases. Looked up from germline, CDR1 is MNHNY and CDR2 is SVGAGI (reference sequence).

The chain uses TRBV5-6 and TRBJ2-1; 10 nucleotides align to TRBD2. V lost 4 bases, J lost 6 bases, and 7 bases stayed unmatched. The germline CDR1 and CDR2 sequences are SGHDT and YYEEEE. This CDR3 contains 15 residues. The CDR3 loop is CASSLLAGILNEQFF. DNA of the CDR3: TGTGCCAGCAGCCTACTAGCGGGAATACTCAATGAGCAGTTCTTC.

The chain uses TRBV7-6 and TRBJ1-2; perhaps TRBD1 as D (5 bases). The length of the CDR3 is 14 residues. The germline gives CDR1 SGHVS, CDR2 FNYEAQ. V was pared by 1 base and J by 3 bases, with 9 bases between. The CDR3 region has the DNA TGTGCCAGCAGCTTAGGGCGGGGCGACTATGGCTACACCTTC. Its protein is CASSLGRGDYGYTF.

The gene calls are TRBV7-2 and TRBJ2-1, with 8 bases that match TRBD2. CDR1 is SGHTA, CDR2 FQGNSA, per germline. The junction had 20 bases not matched to a gene; V was cut back by 10 bases and J by 12 bases. The CDR3 contains 15 residues. CDR3 nucleotides: TGTGCCACGGAACCCCTCGGGCGGGAGGTTAATCCGCAGTTCTTC. Its protein product is CATEPLGREVNPQFF.

The CDR3 DNA follows: TGTGCCAGCAGCCTGGGACTAGACGCAGATACGCAGTATTTT. It specifies CASSLGLDADTQYF. The chain is built from TRBV11-1 and TRBJ2-3; TRBD2 agrees at 8 bases. This CDR3 has 14 residues. V trimming: 5 bases; J trimming: 4 bases; junction bases outside the gene matches: 5. Germline CDR1 reads SGHAT; CDR2 reads FQDESV (reference sequence).

The chain links TRBV5-4 to TRBJ2-2; a possible D gene is TRBD2 (5 bases). Germline loops: CDR1 SGHNT, CDR2 YYREEE (reference sequence). V lost 2 bases and J 5 bases, leaving 13 bases between the germline ends. There are 15 residues in the CDR3. The DNA for the CDR3 is TGTGCCAGCAGCTTCCTTAGTGGGGAGACCGGGGAGCTGTTTTTT. Amino acids: CASSFLSGETGELFF.

This clone was observed once. The rearrangement joins TRBV30 to TRBJ1-1, with 8 bases that match TRBD1. The length of the CDR3 is 14 residues. Germline V gives CDR1 GTSNPN, CDR2 SVGIG (reference sequence). J lost 4 bases, V lost 1 base, and 5 bases had no gene match. The CDR3 DNA reads TGTGCCTGGAGTGCAGGAGACAGGGGCACTGAAGCTTTCTTT. The encoded protein is CAWSAGDRGTEAFF. Together with reference TRBV30 and TRBJ1-1, the CDR3 gives the full variable domain: SQTIHQWPATLVQPVGSPLSLECTVEGTSNPNLYWYRQAAGRGLQLLFYSVGIGQISSEVPQNLSASRPQDRQFILSSKKLLLSDSGFYLCAWSAGDRGTEAFFGQGTRLTVV.

The genes are TRBV14 and TRBJ2-2; 11 positions agree with TRBD2. This CDR3 contains 16 residues. CDR1 is SGHDN, CDR2 FVKESK, per germline. J gave up 2 bases and V 4 bases, and 3 bases lay outside the gene matches. The CDR3 region is CASSPLAGGNTGELFF. The CDR3 DNA follows: TGTGCCAGCAGCCCTCTAGCGGGAGGAAACACCGGGGAGCTGTTTTTT.

The J gene is TRBJ1-2, the V gene TRBV5-1; 7 bases align to TRBD1. There are 15 residues in the CDR3. V shed 4 bases and J 2 bases; nucleotides not matched to a gene: 8. Germline V gene sequence: CDR1 SGHRS, CDR2 YFSETQ. CDR3 DNA: TGCGCCAGCAGCGCTCAGGGGGGAGGAAACTATGGCTACACCTTC. Residues: CASSAQGGGNYGYTF.